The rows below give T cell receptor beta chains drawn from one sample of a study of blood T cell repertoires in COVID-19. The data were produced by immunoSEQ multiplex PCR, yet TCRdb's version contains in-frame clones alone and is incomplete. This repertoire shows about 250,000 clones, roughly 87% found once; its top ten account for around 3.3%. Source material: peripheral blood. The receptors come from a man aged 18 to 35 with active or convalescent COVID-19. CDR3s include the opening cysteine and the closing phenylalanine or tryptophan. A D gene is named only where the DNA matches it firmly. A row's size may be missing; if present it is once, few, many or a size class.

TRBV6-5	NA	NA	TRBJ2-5	CASSYAGWETQYF	TGTGCCAGCAGTTACGCGGGGTGGGAGACCCAGTACTTC
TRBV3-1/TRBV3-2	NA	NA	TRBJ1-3	CASSREGLSGNTIYF	TGTGCCAGCAGTCGGGAAGGCCTCTCTGGAAACACCATATATTTT
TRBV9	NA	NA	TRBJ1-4	CASSVEGTKNEKLFF	TGTGCCAGCAGCGTAGAAGGGACAAAAAATGAAAAACTGTTTTTT
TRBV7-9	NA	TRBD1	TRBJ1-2	CASSWGQGPAGNYGYTF	TGTGCCAGCAGCTGGGGACAGGGACCGGCTGGCAACTATGGCTACACCTTC
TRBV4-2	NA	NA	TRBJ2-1	CASSQDPEGEQFF	TGTGCCAGCAGCCAAGATCCTGAGGGTGAGCAGTTCTTC
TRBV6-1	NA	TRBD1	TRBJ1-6	CASREDRVSPLHF	TGTGCCAGCAGGGAAGACAGGGTCTCACCCCTCCACTTT
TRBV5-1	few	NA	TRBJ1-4	CASSSQGGSEKLFF	TGCGCCAGCAGCTCACAGGGCGGGAGTGAAAAACTGTTTTTT
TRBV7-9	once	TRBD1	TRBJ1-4	CASSAGTGEEKLFF	TGTGCCAGCAGCGCCGGGACAGGGGAAGAAAAACTGTTTTTT
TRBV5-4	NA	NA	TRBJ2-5	CASSLGRQETQYF	TGTGCCAGCAGCTTGGGGAGGCAAGAGACCCAGTACTTC
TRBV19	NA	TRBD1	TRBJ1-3	CASRRQGTGNTIYF	TGTGCCAGCAGAAGACAGGGGACTGGAAACACCATATATTTT
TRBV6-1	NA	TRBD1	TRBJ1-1	CASSEYFPPGQGAPDTEAFF	TGTGCCAGCAGTGAATATTTCCCCCCGGGACAGGGGGCGCCGGACACTGAAGCTTTCTTT
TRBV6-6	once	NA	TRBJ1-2	CASSYGPDRNYGYTF	TGTGCCAGCAGTTACGGGCCAGATCGTAACTATGGCTACACCTTC
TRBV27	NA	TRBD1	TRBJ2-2	CASARQGITGELFF	TGTGCCAGCGCGAGACAGGGGATCACCGGGGAGCTGTTTTTT
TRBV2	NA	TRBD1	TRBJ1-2	CASSEAYSRGQDGYTF	TGTGCCAGCAGTGAAGCGTATAGCAGGGGGCAGGATGGCTACACCTTC
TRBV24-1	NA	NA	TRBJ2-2	CATNSDSNTGELFF	TGTGCCACCAATTCGGACAGCAACACCGGGGAGCTGTTTTTT